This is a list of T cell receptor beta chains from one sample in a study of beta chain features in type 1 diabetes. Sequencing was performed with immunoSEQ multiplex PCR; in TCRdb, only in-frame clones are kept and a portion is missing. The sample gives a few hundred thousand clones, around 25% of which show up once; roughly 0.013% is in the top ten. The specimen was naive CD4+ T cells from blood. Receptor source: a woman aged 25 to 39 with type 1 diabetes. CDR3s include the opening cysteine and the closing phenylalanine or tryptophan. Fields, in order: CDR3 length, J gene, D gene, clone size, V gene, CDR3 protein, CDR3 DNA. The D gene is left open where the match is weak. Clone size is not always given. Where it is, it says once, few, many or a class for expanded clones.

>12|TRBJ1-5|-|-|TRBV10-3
CATSTGIQPQHF
TGTGCCACATCGACAGGAATTCAGCCCCAGCATTTT
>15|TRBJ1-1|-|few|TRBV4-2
CASSQGAGVGTEAFF
TGTGCCAGCAGCCAAGGAGCGGGGGTTGGGACTGAAGCTTTCTTT
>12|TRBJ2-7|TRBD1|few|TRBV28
CASSRDSYEQYF
TGTGCCAGCAGTCGGGACAGCTACGAGCAGTACTTC
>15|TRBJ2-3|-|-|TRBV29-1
CSVDGLALSTDTQYF
TGCAGCGTTGATGGCCTAGCTCTGAGCACAGATACGCAGTATTTT
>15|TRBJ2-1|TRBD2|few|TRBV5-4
CASSLAGAGYNEQFF
TGTGCCAGCAGCTTAGCGGGAGCGGGGTACAATGAGCAGTTCTTC
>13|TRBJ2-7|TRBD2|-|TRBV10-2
CASTLGEGSEQYF
TGCGCCAGCACCCTTGGGGAGGGGAGCGAGCAGTACTTC
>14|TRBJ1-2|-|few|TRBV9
CASSVSGQPGGYTF
TGTGCCAGCAGCGTAAGCGGACAGCCCGGTGGCTACACCTTC
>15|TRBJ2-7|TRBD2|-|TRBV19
CASSMGGDFSYEQYF
TGTGCCAGTAGTATGGGAGGGGATTTCTCCTACGAGCAGTACTTC
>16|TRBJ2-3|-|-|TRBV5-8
CASSKGPGPGRDTQYF
TGTGCCAGCAGCAAGGGCCCGGGACCGGGGAGGGATACGCAGTATTTT
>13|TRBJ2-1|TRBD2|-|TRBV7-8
CASSLDRTSEQFF
TGTGCCAGCAGCTTAGATCGGACTAGCGAGCAGTTCTTC
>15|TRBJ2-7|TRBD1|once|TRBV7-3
CASSPGGQGTTEQYF
TGTGCCAGCAGTCCTGGGGGACAGGGAACTACCGAGCAGTACTTC
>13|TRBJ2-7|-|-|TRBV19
CASSQGHSYEQYF
TGTGCCAGTAGTCAGGGGCACTCCTACGAGCAGTACTTC
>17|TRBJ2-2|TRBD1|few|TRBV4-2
CASSRLGQGANTGELFF
TGTGCCAGCAGCCGACTCGGACAGGGGGCGAACACCGGGGAGCTGTTTTTT
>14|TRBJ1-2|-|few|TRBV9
CASSATGTSYGYTF
TGTGCCAGCAGCGCTACCGGGACAAGCTATGGCTACACCTTC
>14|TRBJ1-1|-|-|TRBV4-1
CASSQQAGNTEAFF
TGCGCCAGCAGCCAACAGGCGGGGAACACTGAAGCTTTCTTT
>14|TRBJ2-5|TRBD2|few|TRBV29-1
CSVGASGSAETQYF
TGCAGCGTTGGGGCTAGCGGGAGCGCAGAGACCCAGTACTTC
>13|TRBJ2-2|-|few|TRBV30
CAWTVSSSGELFF
TGTGCCTGGACCGTGTCTTCCTCCGGGGAGCTGTTTTTT
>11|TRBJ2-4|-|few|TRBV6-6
CASTYYNIQYF
TGTGCCAGCACCTACTACAACATTCAGTACTTC
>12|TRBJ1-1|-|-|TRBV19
CASRTRGTEAFF
TGTGCCAGTAGAACCCGGGGCACTGAAGCTTTCTTT
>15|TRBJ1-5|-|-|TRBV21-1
CASSRGREGNQPQHF
TGTGCCAGCAGCCGCGGACGGGAGGGCAATCAGCCCCAGCATTTT
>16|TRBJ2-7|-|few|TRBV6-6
CASSYPDGGHRYEQYF
TGTGCCAGCAGTTACCCTGACGGTGGACACCGATACGAGCAGTACTTC
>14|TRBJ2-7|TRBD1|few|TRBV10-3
CAISGGQGLWEQYF
TGTGCCATCAGTGGGGGACAGGGGTTGTGGGAGCAGTACTTC
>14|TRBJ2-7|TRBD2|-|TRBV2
CASSERGGTYEQYF
TGTGCCAGCAGTGAAAGGGGAGGGACCTACGAGCAGTACTTC
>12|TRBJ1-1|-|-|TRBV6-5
CASSQPGREAFF
TGTGCCAGCAGCCAGCCAGGGCGGGAAGCTTTCTTT
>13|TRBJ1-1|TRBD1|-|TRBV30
CAWSATGGTEAFF
TGTGCCTGGAGTGCCACAGGGGGCACTGAAGCTTTCTTT
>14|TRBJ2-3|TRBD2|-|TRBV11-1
CASSPGLVSDTQYF
TGTGCCAGCAGCCCTGGACTAGTCTCAGATACGCAGTATTTT
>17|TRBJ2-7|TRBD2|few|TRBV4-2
CASSLNLGLAGAYEQYF
TGTGCCAGCAGCCTTAATCTTGGACTAGCGGGAGCCTACGAGCAGTACTTC
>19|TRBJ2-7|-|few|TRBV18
CASSPFPQGMIGSGYEQYF
TGTGCCAGCTCACCGTTCCCACAGGGTATGATAGGGTCGGGCTACGAGCAGTACTTC
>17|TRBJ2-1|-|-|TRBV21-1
CASSKVSGLRRRRVQFF
TGTGCCAGCAGCAAAGTTTCCGGCCTCCGACGTCGCCGGGTGCAGTTCTTC
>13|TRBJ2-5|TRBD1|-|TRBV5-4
CASSSTGVETQYF
TGTGCCAGCAGTTCGACAGGGGTGGAGACCCAGTACTTC
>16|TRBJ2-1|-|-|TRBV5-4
CASSLGAHTNYNEQFF
TGTGCCAGCAGCTTAGGGGCACATACGAATTACAATGAGCAGTTCTTC
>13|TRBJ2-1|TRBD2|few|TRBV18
CASSGGRSNEQFF
TGTGCCAGCTCGGGCGGGAGGAGCAATGAGCAGTTCTTC
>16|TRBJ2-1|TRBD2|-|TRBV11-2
CASSSRSGRSYNEQFF
TGTGCCAGCAGCTCCCGAAGCGGGAGATCCTACAATGAGCAGTTCTTC
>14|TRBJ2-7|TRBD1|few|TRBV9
CASSDRDSSYEQYF
TGTGCCAGCAGCGACCGGGACAGCTCCTACGAGCAGTACTTC
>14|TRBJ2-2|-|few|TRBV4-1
CASRPQGRGGELFF
TGCGCCAGCAGACCACAGGGTAGAGGCGGGGAGCTGTTTTTT
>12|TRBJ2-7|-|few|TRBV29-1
CSVEDRRYEQYF
TGCAGCGTTGAAGATCGGCGGTACGAGCAGTACTTC
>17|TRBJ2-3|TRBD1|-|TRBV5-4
CASSKGQGRMVTDTQYF
TGTGCCAGCAGCAAGGGACAGGGAAGAATGGTCACAGATACGCAGTATTTT
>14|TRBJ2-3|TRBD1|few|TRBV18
CASSLGQPTDTQYF
TGTGCCAGCTCACTGGGACAGCCGACAGATACGCAGTATTTT
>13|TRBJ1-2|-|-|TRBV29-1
CSVEQLGGNGYTF
TGCAGCGTTGAACAGTTGGGGGGAAACGGCTACACCTTC
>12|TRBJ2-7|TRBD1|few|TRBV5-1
CASGNTGGEQYF
TGCGCCAGCGGAAATACAGGGGGCGAGCAGTACTTC